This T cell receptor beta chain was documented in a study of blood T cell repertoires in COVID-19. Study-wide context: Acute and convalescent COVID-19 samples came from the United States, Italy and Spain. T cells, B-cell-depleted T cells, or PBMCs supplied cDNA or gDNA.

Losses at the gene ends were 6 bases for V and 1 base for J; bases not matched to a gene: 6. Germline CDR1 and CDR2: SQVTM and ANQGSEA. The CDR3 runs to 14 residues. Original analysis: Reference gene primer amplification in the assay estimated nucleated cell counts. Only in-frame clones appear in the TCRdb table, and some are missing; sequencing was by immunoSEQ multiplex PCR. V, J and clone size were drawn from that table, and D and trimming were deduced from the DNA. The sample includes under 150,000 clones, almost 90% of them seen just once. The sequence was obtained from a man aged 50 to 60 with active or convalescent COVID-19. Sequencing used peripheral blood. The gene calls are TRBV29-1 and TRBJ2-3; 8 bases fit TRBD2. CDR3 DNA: TGCAGCGTCAATAAAGCGGGAGGCACAGATACGCAGTATTTT. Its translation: CSVNKAGGTDTQYF.